This T cell receptor beta chain is drawn from a study of OX40 agonist ivuxolimab in advanced cancers. V was shortened by 0 bases and J by 6 bases, with 9 bases between the two germline ends. The CDR3 runs 14 residues. The V gene's germline CDR1 is SGHNT and CDR2 YYREEE (reference sequence). Findings and limits, study-wide: CD4+ and CD8+ blood T cells expanded clonally by week 6 at 0.1 to 3.0 mg/kg.

About this clone: Its antigen is not identified.

Method: immunoSEQ multiplex PCR; TCRdb's copy keeps in-frame clones and lacks some. The sample shows approximately 68,000 clones, roughly 84% of them seen only once. The V call is TRBV5-4, the J call TRBJ2-2; D might be TRBD2 (5 bases). The clonotype originates from an adult with an advanced solid tumor such as melanoma, head and neck, liver or kidney cancer. Source: CD4+ or CD8+ T cells sorted from blood, taken in a trial of the OX40 agonist ivuxolimab. CDR3 coding DNA: TGTGCCAGCAGCTTGGCCGGGGTGGCCGGGGAGCTGTTTTTT. Translating it yields CASSLAGVAGELFF.